This T cell receptor (beta chain) was captured by sequencing in a study of tumor-infiltrating lymphocytes in primary liver carcinoma. Study overall: Maximum tumor diameters ranged from roughly 4.2 to 11 cm, stage T1-T3 N0M0.

For this clonotype: Antigen: not known. The junction departs from germline at one end; a sequencing error may be responsible.

Overall study results and limits: All five tumor regions shared only about 8-25% of top clones. Pairs of tumor regions overlapped more than tumor-adjacent and tumor-blood pairs did.

From roughly 500 ng total RNA, TCR beta cDNA was generated with a primer in the constant region. ARM-PCR was slightly modified, and three nested multiplex PCR rounds with it gave rise to the TCR beta libraries. Both of the initial two PCR rounds ran for approximately 10 cycles and employed TRBV1-TRBV30 forward primers alongside a C-beta reverse primer. TCRdb re-derived calls from the multiplex PCR reads in MiXCR, one entry per CDR3 protein. The sample records some 190,000 distinct CDR3 sequences, just under 85% being singletons. Extraction of RNA together with DNA used about 20-34 mg of unsorted bulk tissue. The CDR3 runs 14 residues. Germline-derived CDR1 and CDR2 are MNHEY and SVGAGI.

This TCR derives from a man between 35 and 55 years old with primary liver carcinoma and hepatitis B virus infection. The chain recombines TRBV6-5 with TRBJ1-2; 7 nucleotides line up with TRBD1. The sequenced sample consisted of tumor tissue from primary liver carcinoma. The CDR3 protein is CASSYSWDSYSYTF. DNA for the CDR3: TGTGCCAGCAGTTACTCGTGGGACAGCTATAGCTACACTTTC.